This TCR beta chain was retrieved from a study of blood T cells in healthy people across ages (dated by TCRdb to the mid-2010s). With regard to the full study: In model experiments, roughly one uniquely barcoded TCR beta cDNA molecule per two T cells was captured by template switching. Using deep sequencing normalized with unique cDNA molecular identifiers, the study measured how TCR beta repertoire diversity changes with age. The donors were split into four age groups: young (average 16 years), middle-aged (about 40), aged (more than 60) and long-lived (over 80). To avoid experimental bias, donors of different ages were randomly spread across the sequencing lanes. Two additional independent replicas of 1 million unique cDNA reads from the same blood draw were analyzed for two donors (one aged 18 to 29 and one aged 80 or older).

The library relied on 5' RACE. Sequencing took place on an Illumina HiSeq 2500. The second PCR ran for roughly 7 to 12 cycles and used a J-beta primer mix along with a sample-barcoded 5' primer. A template-switch 5' adaptor carrying 12 random nucleotides introduced a unique molecular identifier onto each TCR beta cDNA molecule. At least 2.5 million CDR3-containing paired-end reads were obtained from each sample. First-strand cDNA was synthesized from all RNA with the Mint cDNA synthesis kit, primed by a TRBC-specific oligonucleotide. Following uracil-DNA glycosylase treatment, all cDNA underwent a first 18-cycle PCR with the universal primers M1SS and BC2_uni_R. As for the original processing: Normalization of each sample was performed by random selection of 1 million high-quality reads, each carrying a distinct molecular identifier. Reads sharing molecular identifiers were discarded rather than binned into consensus sequences. CDR3 identification, clonotype clustering and error correction used MiTCR with a Q25 quality threshold and the strictest error-elimination algorithm. Lower-bound total TCR beta diversity was estimated with a nonparametric unseen species model using Euler transformation. TCRdb trimmed public reads at Q25 via fastp, called clones via MiXCR and kept in-frame beta chains. Entries that share a CDR3 protein sequence are merged under the most common genes and DNA. TCRdb's processing, not the study's, gives the V and J calls here. The sample has around 800,000 distinct CDR3 sequences on record, about 47% of them singletons. The top ten constitute approximately 18% of the sample.

The germline V gene gives CDR1 as SGHTA and CDR2 as FQGNSA. The CDR3 runs 17 amino acids, cysteine and phenylalanine included. CDR3 DNA only is kept here, 51 bases in frame from base 1. Germline trimming amounts to 1 base on V and 8 bases on J, with 15 as the count of junction bases outside the gene matches. This clonotype was seen once. What antigen it recognizes has not been identified. Within one base of it there is no much larger clone, and no base qualities were kept. Weak support is all one read offers. The investigation overall reported the following: Estimates of total diversity based on one million sequenced T cells were considered lower bounds and underestimates. The CMV infection status of donors was not known, potentially confounding age-related changes in expanded clonotypes. Observed TCR beta diversity per million T cells fell roughly linearly with age, and a significant reduction was already apparent by age roughly 41. Compared with the aged group, more naive CD4+ T cells, fewer expanded clones and increased TCR diversity were shown by the long-lived group, suggesting age selection. Bulk unsorted PBMC profiling prevented conclusive comparison of naive and antigen-experienced compartments. Observed TCR beta diversity correlated strongly with the percentage of naive T cells measured by flow cytometry.

The roughly 39 donors, aged about 6 to 90 years, were systemically healthy Caucasian individuals from Russia. Ten milliliters of peripheral blood were drawn from each donor into EDTA-treated Vacutainer tubes. PBMCs were isolated by Ficoll-Paque density-gradient centrifugation, with at least 6 million obtained per sample. Trizol reagent was used to extract total RNA from PBMCs, with at least 5.5 micrograms per sample. For every donor, an aliquot of PBMCs went through flow cytometry to measure the percentages of naive CD45RAhigh/CD27high T cells. The sequenced material came from blood. The source is a man older than 75 in good health. Recombination linked TRBV7-2 to TRBJ2-3, with 7 junctional bases fitting TRBD2. The sequence in DNA is TGTGCCAGCAGCTTAGTCGGATTGGGCGGGAGAAGGCGTACGCAGTATTTT. Translated, it gives CASSLVGLGGRRRTQYF.